The T cell receptor beta chain described here comes from a study of blood T cell repertoires in COVID-19. Data came from immunoSEQ multiplex PCR; TCRdb stores just in-frame clones and leaves some out. This sample has some 150,000 clones, with 75% to 90% found just once. The CDR3 consists of 13 residues. Germline V CDR1 and CDR2: SGHRS, YFSETQ. Trimming left V 7 bases short and J 5 bases short, with 12 bases between. This sequence joins TRBV5-1 and TRBJ2-2; the D gene is possibly TRBD1 (7 bases). The receptor's source is a man aged 50 or older with active COVID-19. Source material: peripheral blood. The CDR3 loop reads CASQGGGTGELFF. The DNA for the CDR3 is TGCGCCAGCCAGGGGGGAGGTACCGGGGAGCTGTTTTTT.